A single sample gave rise to the 9 T cell receptor beta chains below, sequenced in a study of blood T cell repertoires in COVID-19. Generated by immunoSEQ multiplex PCR, the TCRdb table keeps only in-frame clones and is missing some. This sample has roughly 360,000 clones, with about four fifths found just once. Sequencing was carried out using peripheral blood. Receptors were obtained from a human donor with acute or convalescent COVID-19. The donor label of this sample is uncertain.

CDR3 residues: CASSSPGGGFYEQYF. The DNA of the CDR3 is TGTGCCAGCAGTAGCCCGGGGGGCGGGTTCTACGAGCAGTACTTC. The gene calls are TRBV6-5 and TRBJ2-7; D possibly corresponds to TRBD2 (7 bases). CDR1 and CDR2 (germline): MNHEY, SVGAGI. V was clipped by 5 bases and J by 3 bases, with 17 bases between them. The CDR3 length is 15 residues.

Notes on this clone: One end of the junction varies from germline; a read error may be responsible. This chain uses TRBV2 with TRBJ1-2, with TRBD1 matching 8 bases. Germline assignment: CDR1 SNHLY and CDR2 FYNNEI. The CDR3 covers 12 residues. CDR3 sequence (DNA): TGCGGTGCAGGGGGCACTGGCTATGGCTACACCTTC. Translation gives CGAGGTGYGYTF.

This clone was observed a few times. The gene calls are TRBV12-3 or TRBV12-4 and TRBJ2-7; 12 positions agree with TRBD1. The CDR3 runs 13 residues. V dropped 4 bases and J dropped 6; count of bases not matched to a gene: 1. CDR3 DNA sequence: TGTGCCAGCAGTTGGGACAGGGGGCTCGAGCAGTACTTC. Translating it yields CASSWDRGLEQYF.

The V and J genes are TRBV10-2 and TRBJ2-7; the match to TRBD1 covers 7 bases. From germline, CDR1 is WSHSY and CDR2 SAAADI. J lost 3 bases, V lost 6 bases, and 14 bases had no gene match. This CDR3 spans 16 amino acids. The CDR3 sequence is CASSLGTAHIVYEQYF. CDR3 sequence (DNA): TGCGCCAGCAGCCTCGGGACAGCACACATAGTCTACGAGCAGTACTTC.

The genes are TRBV10-3 and TRBJ2-1, with D maybe TRBD1 (6 bases). The CDR3 contains 15 residues. The germline CDR1 and CDR2 sequences are ENHRY and SYGVKD. V lost 4 bases and J lost 4, with 14 bases in between. This CDR3 reads CAISGQATGYNEQFF. CDR3 nucleotide sequence: TGTGCCATCAGTGGACAGGCGACAGGATACAATGAGCAGTTCTTC.

The CDR3 sequence is CASSLYGDRRNTEAFF. The CDR3 nucleotides are TGTGCCAGCAGCTTGTACGGCGACAGACGGAACACTGAAGCTTTCTTT. This chain joins TRBV5-6 and TRBJ1-1; tentative D call: TRBD1 (5 bases). Germline CDR1 and CDR2: SGHDT and YYEEEE. V lost 1 base, J lost 1 base, and 14 bases lay in between. The CDR3 has 16 amino acids.

In this sample, this clone turned up once. The chain uses TRBV18 and TRBJ1-1; possible D gene TRBD1, 6 bases. The CDR3 has 14 amino acids. V dropped 6 bases and J dropped 1 base, with 12 bases sitting between them. Germline values: CDR1 KGHSH, CDR2 LQKENI. CDR3 sequence (DNA): TGTGCCAGCTCCCACGAGACAGGGAACACTGAAGCTTTCTTT. It codes for CASSHETGNTEAFF.

The V gene is TRBV2, the J gene TRBJ2-7, with 12 positions matching TRBD2. V trimming: 2 bases; J trimming: 4 bases; junction bases outside the gene matches: 0. The V gene's germline CDR1 is SNHLY and CDR2 FYNNEI. There are 14 residues in the CDR3. CDR3 loop: CASSELAGGYEQYF. The CDR3 DNA is TGTGCCAGCAGTGAACTAGCGGGGGGGTACGAGCAGTACTTC.

V and J are TRBV7-6 and TRBJ2-2; TRBD2 aligns across 9 bases. Germline V gene data show CDR1 as SGHVS and CDR2 as FNYEAQ. The CDR3 is 16 amino acids. V trimming: 1 base; J trimming: 4 bases; junction bases outside the gene matches: 4. Written as DNA, the CDR3 is TGTGCCAGCAGCTTAGGACTAGCGGCCTCCACCGGGGAGCTGTTTTTT. Encoded protein: CASSLGLAASTGELFF.